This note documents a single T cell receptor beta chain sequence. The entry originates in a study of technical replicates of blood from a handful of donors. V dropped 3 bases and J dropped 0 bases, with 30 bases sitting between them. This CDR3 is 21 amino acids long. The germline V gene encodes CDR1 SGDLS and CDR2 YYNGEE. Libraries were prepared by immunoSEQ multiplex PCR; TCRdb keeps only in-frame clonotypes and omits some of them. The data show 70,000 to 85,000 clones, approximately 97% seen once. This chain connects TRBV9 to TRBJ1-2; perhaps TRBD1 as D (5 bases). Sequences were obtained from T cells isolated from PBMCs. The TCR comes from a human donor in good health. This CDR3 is CASSDPMTAERPSFSNYGYTF. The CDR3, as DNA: TGTGCCAGCAGCGACCCCATGACAGCCGAAAGACCATCCTTCTCTAACTATGGCTACACCTTC.